These 26 T cell receptor beta chains were sequenced from one sample in a study of cytomegalovirus exposure and HLA in healthy donors. Primers: 60 Vbeta forward and 13 Jbeta reverse. Data came from immunoSEQ multiplex PCR; TCRdb stores just in-frame clones and leaves some out. In the table there are 95,000 to 110,000 clones, roughly 80% of which are singletons. The sequenced sample was PBMCs. These receptors came from a man aged 50-60 years in good health and CMV-seropositive.

This clone was picked up a small number of times. The chain couples TRBV7-3 to TRBJ2-7; a possible D gene is TRBD2 (6 bases). Germline V gene sequence: CDR1 SGHTA, CDR2 FQGTGA. The CDR3 totals 13 residues. Trimming took off 1 base at V and 6 bases at J, with 10 bases between the two ends. The CDR3: CASSLIGGGEQYF. Here the CDR3 DNA reads TGTGCCAGCAGCTTAATCGGGGGAGGCGAGCAGTACTTC.

The gene calls are TRBV18 and TRBJ2-7; TRBD2 matches 7 bases. The CDR3 has 13 residues. V shed 5 bases and J 7 bases; nucleotides not matched to a gene: 8. CDR1 and CDR2 (germline): KGHSH, LQKENI. This CDR3 reads CASSGTTSGEQYF. CDR3 DNA: TGTGCCAGCTCAGGGACTACTTCGGGGGAGCAGTACTTC.

This chain links TRBV2 with TRBJ2-1, with D unclear. The ends were cut back, 6 bases at V and 0 bases at J, with 6 bases in the middle. The CDR3 is 13 amino acids. CDR1 and CDR2 from the germline V gene are SNHLY and FYNNEI. CDR3 residues: CASRTVSYNEQFF. CDR3 bases: TGTGCCAGCAGAACGGTCTCCTACAATGAGCAGTTCTTC.

The V call is TRBV7-3, the J call TRBJ2-1; 9 nucleotides match TRBD2. Germline loops: CDR1 SGHTA, CDR2 FQGTGA. Trimming took 5 bases from V and 0 from J; bases not matched to a gene: 5. The CDR3 length is 16 residues. CDR3 sequence reads: CASSVLAGSSYNEQFF. DNA for the CDR3: TGTGCCAGCAGCGTACTAGCGGGCAGCTCCTACAATGAGCAGTTCTTC.

The V and J genes are TRBV6-5 and TRBJ1-2; 9 nucleotides agree with TRBD1. Germline V gene data show CDR1 as MNHEY and CDR2 as SVGAGI. The CDR3 runs to 15 residues. V dropped 6 bases and J dropped 0; count of bases not matched to a gene: 5. The CDR3 DNA sequence: TGTGCCAGCAGAACGGACAGGGGATCTAACTATGGCTACACCTTC. It codes for CASRTDRGSNYGYTF.

The chain uses TRBV6-1 and TRBJ1-1; D gene unclear. V lost 8 bases, J lost 5 bases, and 21 bases lay in between. This CDR3 region has 15 residues. Germline CDR1 MNHNS, CDR2 SASEGT. The CDR3 DNA is TGTGCCAGCGGACGATCGGAGGTGGGTCAGACTGAAGCTTTCTTT. It encodes CASGRSEVGQTEAFF.

The V gene is TRBV29-1, the J gene TRBJ2-7, with 10 bases lining up with TRBD1. Germline V CDR1 and CDR2: SQVTM, ANQGSEA. The trim removed 7 bases at V and 5 bases at J, leaving 8 bases unmatched. This CDR3 has 13 residues. CDR3 DNA sequence: TGCAGCGCAGAGACAGGGGGCGCGGACGAGCAGTACTTC. Its translation is CSAETGGADEQYF.

The gene calls are TRBV28 and TRBJ2-5; possibly TRBD2 for D (7 bases). CDR3 length: 14 amino acids. Germline V lookup: CDR1 MDHEN, CDR2 SYDVKM. V lost 7 bases to trimming and J lost 4 bases, with 16 bases between them. CDR3 amino acids: CASNRGALGETQYF. In DNA, the CDR3 is TGTGCCAGCAATCGGGGGGCGCTTGGAGAGACCCAGTACTTC.

The chain carries TRBV30 and TRBJ2-7, with a possible D match to TRBD2 (6 bases). Germline CDR1 is GTSNPN and CDR2 is SVGIG (reference sequence). The CDR3 length is 12 residues. The CDR3 region has the DNA TGTGCTTCGCACCCCGGGGGTTCCGAGCAGTACTTC. Protein sequence: CASHPGGSEQYF.

The chain carries TRBV7-9 and TRBJ1-2; D is perhaps TRBD1 (5 bases). The CDR3 covers 15 residues. The germline V gene has CDR1 SEHNR and CDR2 FQNEAQ (reference sequence). Trimming shortened V by 5 bases and J by 5 bases, and 18 bases separated the two germline ends. CDR3 in amino acids: CASSGRKGAGYGYTF. Here the CDR3 DNA reads TGTGCCAGCAGCGGCCGTAAAGGGGCGGGGTATGGCTACACCTTC.

The CDR3: CASSLSLGASGRPETQYF. CDR3 nucleotide sequence: TGTGCCAGCAGCCTATCCCTAGGGGCTAGCGGGAGACCGGAGACCCAGTACTTC. V usage is TRBV7-6 and J usage is TRBJ2-5; 10 bases are a match to TRBD2. The CDR3 extends over 18 amino acids. The V gene's germline CDR1 is SGHVS and CDR2 FNYEAQ. With V trimmed by 5 bases and J by 5 bases, 17 bases remained unmatched.

The V gene is TRBV6-1, the J gene TRBJ2-7; a possible D gene is TRBD2 (5 bases). Germline-derived CDR1 and CDR2 are MNHNS and SASEGT. The V and J ends lost 4 bases and 2 bases respectively, with 15 bases between them. The CDR3 is 15 residues long. The CDR3 protein is CASSAARTGTYEQYF. CDR3 DNA sequence: TGTGCCAGCAGTGCCGCCCGGACGGGGACCTACGAGCAGTACTTC.

The rearrangement joins TRBV5-1 to TRBJ2-1, with a weak D call TRBD1 (7 bases). The CDR3 extends over 14 amino acids. From germline, CDR1 is SGHRS and CDR2 YFSETQ. V lost 4 bases and J 2 bases, leaving 10 bases between the germline ends. The CDR3 reads CASSGGTAYNEQFF. The CDR3 region has the DNA TGCGCCAGCAGCGGGGGGACAGCCTACAATGAGCAGTTCTTC.

The V call is TRBV4-3, the J call TRBJ2-1; 9 bases are shared with TRBD2. The CDR3 spans 16 residues. The V gene end was trimmed by 0 bases and the J gene end by 6 bases; junction bases not matched to a gene: 6. From germline, CDR1 is LGHNA and CDR2 YSLEER. The CDR3 bases are TGCGCCAGCAGCCAAGATGGCCTAGCGGGAATCAATGAGCAGTTCTTC. This codes for CASSQDGLAGINEQFF.

Worth noting for this clone: Lacking the conserved final phenylalanine or tryptophan, this CDR3 likely reflects a read error. The chain links TRBV7-8 to TRBJ1-5; D perhaps matches TRBD1 (5 bases). Trimming cost V 1 base and J 5 bases, with 21 bases left between them. The CDR3 has 18 amino acids. The V gene's germline CDR1 is SGHVS and CDR2 FQNEAQ. CDR3 amino acids: CASSLVLGQGRFHQPQHL. The CDR3 DNA follows: TGTGCCAGCAGCTTAGTCTTGGGGCAGGGAAGGTTTCATCAGCCCCAGCATCTT.

This clone was recorded only once. V usage is TRBV9 and J usage is TRBJ2-3; 10 positions match TRBD2. V dropped 6 bases and J dropped 1; count of bases not matched to a gene: 8. CDR1 SGDLS and CDR2 YYNGEE come from the germline V gene. The CDR3 runs 16 residues. The CDR3 DNA follows: TGTGCCAGCACCCACGTCGGGACTAGCGGCACAGATACGCAGTATTTT. Amino acid sequence: CASTHVGTSGTDTQYF.

As concerns this clone: One end of the junction varies from germline; a read error may be responsible. This chain links TRBV11-2 with TRBJ1-4; no clear D. Germline V gene sequence: CDR1 SGHAT, CDR2 FQNNGV. CDR3 size: 13 residues. As DNA, the CDR3 is TGTGCCAGCAGCTTATTGGAAGTTGCGGGGAGAGTTTTT. Translation gives CASSLLEVAGRVF.

The sample holds a few counts of this clone. The chain employs TRBV5-4 and TRBJ1-4; possibly TRBD1 for D (5 bases). The CDR3 consists of 14 residues. Trimming stripped 4 bases from V and 2 bases from J, with 9 bases between. Germline-derived CDR1 and CDR2 are SGHNT and YYREEE (reference sequence). The CDR3, as DNA: TGTGCCAGCAGCCCGGGGGGGACTAATGAAAAACTGTTTTTT. Encoded protein: CASSPGGTNEKLFF.

This clone was seen a single time. This chain joins TRBV7-2 and TRBJ1-6; TRBD1 matches 7 bases. Unmatched junction bases numbered 10, after V lost 5 bases and J lost 9 bases. Looked up from germline, CDR1 is SGHTA and CDR2 is FQGNSA. CDR3 length equals 15 residues. The CDR3 region is CASSTSQGGASPLHF. DNA for the CDR3: TGTGCCAGCAGCACCTCTCAGGGGGGCGCTTCACCCCTCCACTTT.

V usage is TRBV28 and J usage is TRBJ2-7; TRBD1 agrees at 9 bases. This CDR3 has 13 residues. V lost 6 bases and J lost 4; bases outside the gene matches: 4. Germline lookup yields CDR1 MDHEN and CDR2 SYDVKM. CDR3 nucleotides: TGTGCCAGCAGAACAGGGGGCAAATACGAGCAGTACTTC. The encoded protein is CASRTGGKYEQYF.

A few counts support this clone. The CDR3: CASSLVTGLAGDEQYF. The CDR3 coding sequence is TGTGCCAGCAGTTTAGTAACAGGACTAGCGGGAGACGAGCAGTACTTC. This chain links TRBV28 with TRBJ2-7; 13 bases map to TRBD2. The ends lost 2 bases at V and 5 bases at J; junction bases unmatched: 6. Germline V CDR1 and CDR2: MDHEN, SYDVKM. The CDR3 loop spans 16 amino acids.

The chain joins TRBV5-4 to TRBJ2-7; 8 bases match TRBD1. Germline assignment: CDR1 SGHNT and CDR2 YYREEE (reference sequence). This CDR3 has 17 residues. With V trimmed by 4 bases and J by 2 bases, 14 bases remained unmatched. CDR3 protein: CASSETGVPIRPYEQYF. CDR3 nucleotides: TGTGCCAGCAGCGAGACAGGGGTCCCGATTCGCCCCTACGAGCAGTACTTC.

The V call is TRBV5-1, the J call TRBJ1-4; tentative D call: TRBD1 (5 bases). Germline CDR1 SGHRS, CDR2 YFSETQ. Trimming removed 0 bases from V and 4 bases from J, with 10 bases in between. The CDR3 is 15 residues long. The CDR3 bases are TGCGCCAGCAGCTTGGGCAGGGCAAGTAATGAAAAACTGTTTTTT. Protein sequence: CASSLGRASNEKLFF.

V usage is TRBV4-2 and J usage is TRBJ2-7, with D possibly being TRBD1 (6 bases). V lost 4 bases and J lost 3, with 13 bases in between. CDR3 length: 14 residues. Looked up from germline, CDR1 is LGHNA and CDR2 is YNFKEQ. In DNA, the CDR3 is TGTGCCAGCAGCCGACAGAGACAGGACTACGAGCAGTACTTC. This sequence encodes CASSRQRQDYEQYF.

The gene calls are TRBV18 and TRBJ2-7; D gene unclear. V lost 6 bases, J lost 6 bases, and 12 bases lay in between. Looked up from germline, CDR1 is KGHSH and CDR2 is LQKENI. The CDR3 is 12 residues long. CDR3 region: CASSPDSREQYF. For the CDR3, the DNA is TGTGCCAGCTCCCCTGACTCCCGCGAGCAGTACTTC.

The chain recombines TRBV11-2 with TRBJ2-1; 11 bases match TRBD1. The V gene end was trimmed by 2 bases and the J gene end by 9 bases; junction bases not matched to a gene: 12. Germline loops: CDR1 SGHAT, CDR2 FQNNGV. The CDR3 consists of 17 residues. The CDR3 loop reads CASSLLPGQGAIGEQFF. CDR3 coding DNA: TGTGCCAGCAGCTTACTCCCCGGACAGGGGGCTATAGGTGAGCAGTTCTTC.